This T cell receptor (beta chain) was profiled in a study of CD8+CD57+ T cells in acquired aplastic anemia. Study-wide results and caveats: Patients and healthy controls showed no significant CD8+ Simpson's diversity difference. Overlap between patients and controls comprised roughly 30 CD8+ CDR3 sequences.

TCR beta VDJ and CDR3 profiles were obtained from a genomic DNA template. TCRdb analysed the reads with MiXCR anew, one entry per CDR3 protein. The data show about 120,000 distinct CDR3 sequences, with 58% seen just once and 25% to 30% held by the top ten. Sequencing was done on patients that had shown CD8+CD57+ cell expansion by flow cytometry. Comments on this clonotype: Its antigen is currently unknown.

Germline trimming cut 4 bases from V and 7 bases from J; bases unmatched to any gene: 6. CDR3 length equals 15 residues. Looked up from germline, CDR1 is KGHDR and CDR2 is SFDVKD. The TCR was taken from a human donor with aplastic anemia. The chain combines TRBV24-1 with TRBJ2-1, with 10 bases matching TRBD2. The sequencing input was sorted CD4+, CD8+, or CD8+CD57+ T cells (not recorded which) from PBMCs. The CDR3 protein is CATSEASGGGNEQFF. CDR3 DNA sequence: TGTGCCACCAGTGAAGCTAGCGGGGGTGGAAATGAGCAGTTCTTC.